This entry lists 11 T cell receptor beta chains sequenced from one sample in a study of shared clonotypes between healthy human individuals. Clones were read by immunoSEQ multiplex PCR, and TCRdb kept only the in-frame ones, dropping some. The sample has roughly 2,500,000 clones, 80% to 95% seen once. Sequenced input: naive CD4+ T cells from PBMCs. Specified subset: CD45RA+ positively selected. Source of these receptors: a man younger than 35 in good health. Some clones in this sample may be carry-over from other donors' samples.

This chain joins TRBV18 and TRBJ2-3, with TRBD2 as a possible D gene (5 bases). The V and J ends lost 2 bases and 0 bases respectively, with 15 bases between them. The germline V gene encodes CDR1 KGHSH and CDR2 LQKENI. The CDR3 spans 17 residues. The CDR3 region is CASSPVTGSASTDTQYF. The DNA for the CDR3 is TGTGCCAGCTCACCAGTTACGGGTAGCGCTAGCACAGATACGCAGTATTTT.

The chain employs TRBV4-3 and TRBJ2-3; D call uncertain. This CDR3 has 15 amino acids. From germline, CDR1 is LGHNA and CDR2 YSLEER. Deletions cut 0 bases from V and 0 bases from J, with 7 bases between. The CDR3 loop reads CASSQEEISTDTQYF. CDR3 sequence (DNA): TGCGCCAGCAGCCAAGAAGAGATTAGCACAGATACGCAGTATTTT.

The rearrangement joins TRBV28 to TRBJ2-3; D tentatively fits TRBD1 or TRBD2 (5 bases each). V was cut by 6 bases and J by 1 base, with 8 bases left in between. The CDR3 has 13 amino acids. The germline CDR1 and CDR2 sequences are MDHEN and SYDVKM. CDR3 nucleotide sequence: TGTGCCAGCAGCGGGACCGGCACAGATACGCAGTATTTT. This encodes CASSGTGTDTQYF.

The J gene is TRBJ2-3, the V gene TRBV30; maybe TRBD1 (6 bases). V lost 2 bases and J 5 bases, leaving 11 bases between the germline ends. Germline CDR1 reads GTSNPN; CDR2 reads SVGIG (reference sequence). The CDR3 contains 13 residues. The CDR3 sequence is CAWSILRGDTQYF. The CDR3 DNA sequence: TGTGCCTGGAGTATACTCAGGGGAGATACGCAGTATTTT.

This clone was found once. This chain connects TRBV7-3 to TRBJ2-1; possible D gene TRBD2, 5 bases. The CDR3 runs to 16 residues. Germline loops: CDR1 SGHTA, CDR2 FQGTGA. Trimming left V 5 bases short and J 4 bases short, with 18 bases between. The CDR3, as DNA: TGTGCCAGCAGCCCAGACGGGGTACGCGTATACAATGAGCAGTTCTTC. This codes for CASSPDGVRVYNEQFF.

With regard to this clone: Other DNA sequences in the same sample also yield this CDR3. CDR3 nucleotides: TGTGCCAGCAGCCTCCAAGAGACCCAGTACTTC. Translating gives CASSLQETQYF. The chain has TRBV5-4 and TRBJ2-5; D call uncertain. CDR3 length: 11 residues. Deletions cut 4 bases from V and 1 base from J, with 2 bases between. Germline V gives CDR1 SGHNT, CDR2 YYREEE (reference sequence). Full variable domain (remainder filled in from reference TRBV5-4 and TRBJ2-5): ETGVTQSPTHLIKTRGQQVTLRCSSQSGHNTVSWYQQALGQGPQFIFQYYREEENGRGNFPPRFSGLQFPNYSSELNVNALELDDSALYLCASSLQETQYFGPGTRLLVL.

The chain uses TRBV5-1 and TRBJ1-2; TRBD1 matches at 7 bases. This CDR3 has 13 residues. Trimming at V came to 4 bases and at J to 8 bases, leaving 8 bases not matched to a gene. Germline lookup yields CDR1 SGHRS and CDR2 YFSETQ. The CDR3 sequence: CASSPTGSAGYTF. DNA for the CDR3: TGCGCCAGCAGCCCGACAGGGAGCGCCGGCTACACCTTC.

The chain is built from TRBV29-1 and TRBJ1-2; 11 bases match TRBD1. V trimming: 7 bases; J trimming: 3 bases; junction bases outside the gene matches: 4. Germline lookup yields CDR1 SQVTM and CDR2 ANQGSEA. The CDR3 has 13 residues. This CDR3 is CSGWDRGDYGYTF. DNA for the CDR3: TGCAGCGGTTGGGACAGGGGGGACTATGGCTACACCTTC.

The CDR3 region is CASSPSGGVYEQYF. CDR3 bases: TGTGCCAGCTCACCTTCAGGGGGGGTCTACGAGCAGTACTTC. This sequence joins TRBV18 and TRBJ2-7, with D perhaps being TRBD1 or TRBD2 (7 bases each). The length of the CDR3 is 14 residues. The germline V gene has CDR1 KGHSH and CDR2 LQKENI. Trimming took 3 bases from V and 3 from J, leaving 12 bases between them.

The chain employs TRBV2 and TRBJ1-2; no reliable D call. This CDR3 has 15 residues. Germline V gives CDR1 SNHLY, CDR2 FYNNEI. Trimming shortened V by 8 bases and J by 0 bases, and 16 bases separated the two germline ends. The CDR3 DNA sequence: TGTGCCAGCGCTGCCGTCCGGGAAGCTAACTATGGCTACACCTTC. This encodes CASAAVREANYGYTF. Full variable domain (missing parts from reference TRBV2 and TRBJ1-2): EPEVTQTPSHQVTQMGQEVILRCVPISNHLYFYWYRQILGQKVEFLVSFYNNEISEKSEIFDDQFSVERPDGSNFTLKIRSTKLEDSAMYFCASAAVREANYGYTFGSGTRLTVV.

This clone was detected only once. This chain links TRBV7-8 with TRBJ1-2; no clear D. The germline gives CDR1 SGHVS, CDR2 FQNEAQ. The CDR3 extends over 13 amino acids. With 1 base removed from V and 3 bases from J, the gap between germline ends came to 6 bases. The CDR3 DNA is TGTGCCAGCAGCTTAGAAGGATACTATGGCTACACCTTC. Translated, it gives CASSLEGYYGYTF.